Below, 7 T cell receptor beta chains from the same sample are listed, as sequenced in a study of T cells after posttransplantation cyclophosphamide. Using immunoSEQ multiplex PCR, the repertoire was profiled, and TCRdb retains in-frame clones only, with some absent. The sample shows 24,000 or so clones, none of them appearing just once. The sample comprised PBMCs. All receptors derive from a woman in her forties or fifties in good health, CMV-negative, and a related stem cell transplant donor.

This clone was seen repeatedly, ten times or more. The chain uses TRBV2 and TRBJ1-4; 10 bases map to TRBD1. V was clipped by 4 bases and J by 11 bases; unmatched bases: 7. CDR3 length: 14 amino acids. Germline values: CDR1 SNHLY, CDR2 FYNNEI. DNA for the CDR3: TGTGCCAGCAGTGCAGGGACAGGGGTAGGGAAACTGTTTTTT. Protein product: CASSAGTGVGKLFF.

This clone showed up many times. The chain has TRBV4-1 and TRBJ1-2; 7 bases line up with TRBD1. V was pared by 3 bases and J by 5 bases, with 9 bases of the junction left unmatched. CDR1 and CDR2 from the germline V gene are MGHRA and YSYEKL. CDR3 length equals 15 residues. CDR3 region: CASSHPTQGRYGYTF. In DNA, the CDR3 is TGCGCCAGCAGCCACCCCACACAGGGGAGGTATGGCTACACCTTC.

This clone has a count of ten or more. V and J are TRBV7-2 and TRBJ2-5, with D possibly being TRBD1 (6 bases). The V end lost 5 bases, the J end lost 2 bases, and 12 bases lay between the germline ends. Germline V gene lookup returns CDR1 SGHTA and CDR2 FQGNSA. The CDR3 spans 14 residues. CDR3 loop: CASSRDTSQETQYF. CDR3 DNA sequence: TGTGCCAGCAGCCGGGACACTTCTCAAGAGACCCAGTACTTC.

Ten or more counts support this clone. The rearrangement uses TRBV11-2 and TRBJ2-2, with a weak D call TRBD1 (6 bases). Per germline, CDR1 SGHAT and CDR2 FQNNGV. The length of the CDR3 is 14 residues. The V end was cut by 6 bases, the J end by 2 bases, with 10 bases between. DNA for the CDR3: TGTGCCAGCAGGTGGACAGCCAACACCGGGGAGCTGTTTTTT. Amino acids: CASRWTANTGELFF.

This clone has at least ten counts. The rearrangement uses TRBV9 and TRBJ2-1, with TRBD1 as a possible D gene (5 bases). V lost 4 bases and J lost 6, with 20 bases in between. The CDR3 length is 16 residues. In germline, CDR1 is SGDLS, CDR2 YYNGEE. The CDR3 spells CASSPTGDSVLNEQFF. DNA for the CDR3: TGTGCCAGCAGCCCAACTGGAGACAGTGTACTCAATGAGCAGTTCTTC.

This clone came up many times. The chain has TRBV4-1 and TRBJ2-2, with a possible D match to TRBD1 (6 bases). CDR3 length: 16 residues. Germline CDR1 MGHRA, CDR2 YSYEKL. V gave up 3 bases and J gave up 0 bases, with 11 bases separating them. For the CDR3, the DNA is TGCGCCAGCAGCCACCACGGACAGACGAACACCGGGGAGCTGTTTTTT. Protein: CASSHHGQTNTGELFF.

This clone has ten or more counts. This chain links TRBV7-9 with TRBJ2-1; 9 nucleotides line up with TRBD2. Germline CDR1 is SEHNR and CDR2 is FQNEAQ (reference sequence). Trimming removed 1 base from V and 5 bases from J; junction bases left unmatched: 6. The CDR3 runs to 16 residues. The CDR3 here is CASSLDLAGINNEQFF. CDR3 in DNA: TGTGCCAGCAGCTTAGATCTAGCGGGGATAAACAATGAGCAGTTCTTC.